One and the same sample provided the 20 T cell receptor beta chains below, sequenced in a study of OX40 agonist ivuxolimab in advanced cancers. This table comes from immunoSEQ multiplex PCR, and its TCRdb copy is limited to in-frame clones, with some not included. The data contain roughly 72,000 clones, roughly 80% of them singletons. Source: CD4+ or CD8+ T cells sorted from blood, taken in a trial of the OX40 agonist ivuxolimab. The source is an adult with an advanced solid tumor such as melanoma, head and neck, liver or kidney cancer.

This chain connects TRBV7-9 to TRBJ2-7; D might be TRBD1 (6 bases). The CDR3 is 12 amino acids. Per the germline V gene, CDR1 is SEHNR and CDR2 is FQNEAQ (reference sequence). Trimming removed 4 bases from V and 7 bases from J, with 11 bases in between. CDR3 coding DNA: TGTGCCAGCAGCTCCCAGGGGCAGGAGCAGTACTTC. Protein: CASSSQGQEQYF.

The sample holds a few counts of this clone. The rearrangement uses TRBV7-2 and TRBJ1-2, with 12 positions matching TRBD1. Germline V gene lookup returns CDR1 SGHTA and CDR2 FQGNSA. Losses at the gene ends were 3 bases for V and 5 bases for J; bases not matched to a gene: 10. The CDR3 is 17 amino acids. CDR3 protein: CASSLTGTGGAWYGYTF. DNA for the CDR3: TGTGCCAGCAGCTTGACCGGGACAGGGGGCGCTTGGTATGGCTACACCTTC. Full variable domain (rest looked up from reference TRBV7-2 and TRBJ1-2): GAGVSQSPSNKVTEKGKDVELRCDPISGHTALYWYRQSLGQGLEFLIYFQGNSAPDKSGLPSDRFSAERTGGSVSTLTIQRTQQEDSAVYLCASSLTGTGGAWYGYTFGSGTRLTVV.

The chain employs TRBV7-9 and TRBJ1-3, with no clear D. Trimming shortened V by 0 bases and J by 8 bases, and 5 bases separated the two germline ends. CDR1 is SEHNR, CDR2 FQNEAQ, per germline (reference sequence). The CDR3 length is 12 residues. The CDR3 sequence: CASSLAWDTIYF. The DNA of the CDR3 is TGTGCCAGCAGCTTAGCTTGGGACACCATATATTTT.

The chain uses TRBV19 and TRBJ2-5; 11 bases are a match to TRBD1. The CDR3 sequence is 16 residues long. With V trimmed by 7 bases and J by 5 bases, 12 bases remained unmatched. The germline CDR1 and CDR2 sequences are LNHDA and SQIVND (reference sequence). The CDR3 protein is CASTPGTGGRVETQYF. In DNA, the CDR3 is TGTGCCAGTACTCCCGGGACAGGGGGTCGGGTTGAGACCCAGTACTTC.

This clone appeared a few times. This chain links TRBV2 with TRBJ1-4, with a tentative D call TRBD1 (5 bases). Germline V gene lookup returns CDR1 SNHLY and CDR2 FYNNEI. V shed 8 bases and J shed 0 bases, with 10 bases lying between them. The CDR3 covers 14 residues. CDR3 protein: CASRGDATNEKLFF. CDR3 nucleotides: TGTGCCAGCCGGGGGGATGCAACTAATGAAAAACTGTTTTTT.

The V gene is TRBV11-3, the J gene TRBJ2-5; TRBD2 might be the D (6 bases). Germline CDR1 is SGHNT and CDR2 is YENEEA. CDR3 size: 17 residues. V lost 1 base, J lost 1 base, and 16 bases lay in between. The CDR3 DNA is TGTGCCAGCAGCTTAGTTAGGAGGGAAATTTTCCAAGAGACCCAGTACTTC. Amino acid sequence: CASSLVRREIFQETQYF.

J is TRBJ1-5 and V is TRBV19; possible D gene TRBD1, 5 bases. The CDR3 is 16 amino acids. Germline V gives CDR1 LNHDA, CDR2 SQIVND (reference sequence). Trimming took off 7 bases at V and 0 bases at J, with 16 bases between the two ends. CDR3 in amino acids: CASIRAGVGSNQPQHF. CDR3 in DNA: TGTGCCAGTATACGGGCGGGGGTTGGTAGCAATCAGCCCCAGCATTTT.

This chain joins TRBV18 and TRBJ2-5, with TRBD1 matching 8 bases. CDR1 is KGHSH and CDR2 is LQKENI in the germline V gene. J lost 5 bases, V lost 3 bases, and 8 bases had no gene match. The CDR3 is 15 amino acids. CDR3 DNA sequence: TGTGCCAGCTCACCCCTAGTCCAGGGGGCGGAGACCCAGTACTTC. Its protein product is CASSPLVQGAETQYF.

This chain joins TRBV7-2 and TRBJ2-5; D may be TRBD2 (6 bases). Germline CDR1 is SGHTA and CDR2 is FQGNSA. V was trimmed by 1 base and J by 2 bases, leaving 11 bases between them. The length of the CDR3 is 15 residues. CDR3 DNA sequence: TGTGCCAGCAGCTTAGGGTCGGGGGTTCAAGAGACCCAGTACTTC. It is translated as CASSLGSGVQETQYF.

This clone was counted between two and nine times. The V and J genes are TRBV4-1 and TRBJ2-1; tentatively, D is TRBD2 (6 bases). The V gene's germline CDR1 is MGHRA and CDR2 YSYEKL. The germline V and J ends were trimmed by 0 bases and 0 bases, with 12 bases remaining between them. CDR3 size: 17 residues. The CDR3 bases are TGCGCCAGCAGCCAAGATGTGGAGGGGAGCTCCTACAATGAGCAGTTCTTC. Encoded protein: CASSQDVEGSSYNEQFF.

The V gene is TRBV14, the J gene TRBJ2-7; 8 nucleotides line up with TRBD2. J lost 3 bases, V lost 3 bases, and 7 bases had no gene match. Per germline, CDR1 SGHDN and CDR2 FVKESK. The CDR3 is 15 residues long. In DNA form, the CDR3 reads TGTGCCAGCAGCCAGGGTAGCGGGGTTATCTACGAGCAGTACTTC. It translates to CASSQGSGVIYEQYF.

The chain recombines TRBV5-1 with TRBJ2-5, with 9 bases matching TRBD2. V lost 0 bases to trimming and J lost 5 bases; unmatched junction nucleotides: 5. Germline CDR1 SGHRS, CDR2 YFSETQ. The CDR3 runs to 15 residues. The CDR3 DNA is TGCGCCAGCAGCTTGGAAACTAGCGGGTCGGAGACCCAGTACTTC. Protein product: CASSLETSGSETQYF.

To note about this clone: This may stem from a read error, because a much larger clone lies one nucleotide away. Other DNA sequences within the sample encode an identical CDR3. The rearrangement uses TRBV7-9 and TRBJ1-4; 8 bases map to TRBD1. The V gene end was trimmed by 4 bases and the J gene end by 8 bases; junction bases not matched to a gene: 6. This CDR3 region has 14 residues. CDR1 and CDR2 (germline): SEHNR, FQNEAQ (reference sequence). The CDR3 nucleotides read TGTGCCAGCAGCTCTGGACAGGGAGAGGAAAAACTGTTTTTT. Residues: CASSSGQGEEKLFF.

V and J are TRBV2 and TRBJ1-2; D unclear. CDR1 and CDR2 from the germline V gene are SNHLY and FYNNEI. V gave up 6 bases and J gave up 0 bases, with 14 bases separating them. The CDR3 is 15 residues long. The CDR3 loop reads CASRRDGAANYGYTF. The CDR3 DNA follows: TGTGCCAGCAGGAGAGACGGAGCAGCTAACTATGGCTACACCTTC.

V usage is TRBV18 and J usage is TRBJ2-7, with TRBD1 as a possible D gene (5 bases). This CDR3 has 14 amino acids. Germline CDR1 KGHSH, CDR2 LQKENI. Between the trimmed V and J ends, which lost 1 base and 5 bases, there was a span of 12 bases. For the CDR3, the DNA is TGTGCCAGCTCACCACGAAGGGGTGAGAACGAGCAGTACTTC. Its translation: CASSPRRGENEQYF.

The chain carries TRBV5-6 and TRBJ2-7; D is undetermined. This CDR3 has 12 amino acids. V dropped 0 bases and J dropped 6 bases, with 7 bases sitting between them. Germline-derived CDR1 and CDR2 are SGHDT and YYEEEE. The DNA of the CDR3 is TGTGCCAGCAGCTTGGAGGACGGCGAGCAGTACTTC. It is translated as CASSLEDGEQYF.

V gene TRBV18 combines with J gene TRBJ2-7; D ambiguous. Germline CDR1 KGHSH, CDR2 LQKENI. The CDR3 consists of 14 residues. V was shortened by 3 bases and J by 3 bases, with 12 bases between the two germline ends. CDR3 protein: CASSPWSDNYEQYF. For the CDR3, the DNA is TGTGCCAGCTCACCCTGGAGCGACAACTACGAGCAGTACTTC. Full variable domain (outside the CDR3, taken from reference TRBV18 and TRBJ2-7): NAGVMQNPRHLVRRRGQEARLRCSPMKGHSHVYWYRQLPEEGLKFMVYLQKENIIDESGMPKERFSAEFPKEGPSILRIQQVVRGDSAAYFCASSPWSDNYEQYFGPGTRLTVT.

The chain links TRBV11-2 to TRBJ2-1; TRBD2 matches 12 bases. Germline V lookup: CDR1 SGHAT, CDR2 FQNNGV. This CDR3 comprises 19 residues. With 5 bases clipped from V and 3 bases from J, the junction kept 14 bases outside the gene matches. As DNA, the CDR3 is TGTGCCAGCAGCGCCCGGATGTCGACTAGCGGGAGTATCTACAATGAGCAGTTCTTC. Its protein product is CASSARMSTSGSIYNEQFF.

The V call is TRBV5-4, the J call TRBJ2-3; tentatively, D is TRBD1 (6 bases). V dropped 2 bases and J dropped 0 bases, with 19 bases sitting between them. The CDR3 is 18 residues long. Germline V gene data show CDR1 as SGHNT and CDR2 as YYREEE (reference sequence). The CDR3: CASSFSTGRLASTDTQYF. The CDR3 region has the DNA TGTGCCAGCAGCTTCTCGACAGGTAGACTCGCTAGCACAGATACGCAGTATTTT.

The chain uses TRBV19 and TRBJ2-3; possibly TRBD1 or TRBD2 for D (6 bases each). The V end was cut by 6 bases, the J end by 4 bases, with 20 bases between. This CDR3 region has 16 residues. CDR1 LNHDA and CDR2 SQIVND come from the germline V gene (reference sequence). CDR3 sequence (DNA): TGTGCCAGTAGGCCTAGATCGGGGGCTCTCCCAGATACGCAGTATTTT. It codes for CASRPRSGALPDTQYF. Together with reference TRBV19 and TRBJ2-3, the CDR3 gives the full variable domain: DGGITQSPKYLFRKEGQNVTLSCEQNLNHDAMYWYRQDPGQGLRLIYYSQIVNDFQKGDIAEGYSVSREKKESFPLTVTSAQKNPTAFYLCASRPRSGALPDTQYFGPGTRLTVL.